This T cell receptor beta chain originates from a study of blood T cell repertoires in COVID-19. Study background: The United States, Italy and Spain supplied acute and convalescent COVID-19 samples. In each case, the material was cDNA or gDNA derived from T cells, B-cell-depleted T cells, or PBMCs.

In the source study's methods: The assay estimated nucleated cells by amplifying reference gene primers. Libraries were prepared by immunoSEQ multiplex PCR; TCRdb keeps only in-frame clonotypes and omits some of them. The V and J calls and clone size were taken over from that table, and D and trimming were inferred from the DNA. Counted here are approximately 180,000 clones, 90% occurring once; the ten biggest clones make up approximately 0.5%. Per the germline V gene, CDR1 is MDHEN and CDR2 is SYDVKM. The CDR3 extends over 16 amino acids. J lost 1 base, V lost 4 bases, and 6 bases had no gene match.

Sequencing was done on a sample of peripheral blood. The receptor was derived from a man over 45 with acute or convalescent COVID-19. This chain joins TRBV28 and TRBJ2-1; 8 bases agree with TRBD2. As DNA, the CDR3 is TGTGCCAGCAGTTCGCCTAGCGGGCGGTCCTACAATGAGCAGTTCTTC. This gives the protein CASSSPSGRSYNEQFF. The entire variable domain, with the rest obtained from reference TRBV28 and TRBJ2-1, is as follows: DVKVTQSSRYLVKRTGEKVFLECVQDMDHENMFWYRQDPGLGLRLIYFSYDVKMKEKGDIPEGYSVSREKKERFSLILESASTNQTSMYLCASSSPSGRSYNEQFFGPGTRLTVL.